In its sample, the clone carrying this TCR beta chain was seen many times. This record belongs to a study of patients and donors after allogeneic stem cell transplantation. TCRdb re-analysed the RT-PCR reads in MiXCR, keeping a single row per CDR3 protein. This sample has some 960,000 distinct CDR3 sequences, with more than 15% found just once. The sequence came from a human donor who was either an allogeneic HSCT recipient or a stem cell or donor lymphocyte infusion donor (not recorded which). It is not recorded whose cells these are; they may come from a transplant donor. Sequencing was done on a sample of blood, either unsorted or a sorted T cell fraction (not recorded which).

The CDR3 DNA is TGCGCCAGCAGCTTGGAGCCAGTAAGGCAGTTCTTC. Residues: CASSLEPVRQFF. This chain links TRBV5-1 with TRBJ2-1, with D uncertain. This CDR3 comprises 12 residues. CDR1 and CDR2 (germline): SGHRS, YFSETQ. V lost 0 bases and J lost 12, with 10 bases in between.